What follows are 2 T cell receptor beta chains derived from one specimen sequenced in a study of beta chain features in type 1 diabetes. Overall study results and limits: In every one of the four CD4+ subsets, TCRB CDR3s were moderately but significantly shorter in Type 1 diabetes patients.

The entirety of the isolated RNA underwent reverse transcription, so expressed TCRB transcripts were sequenced. TCRdb keeps only in-frame clones here, not all; method: immunoSEQ multiplex PCR. The table has 630,000 or so clones, over 12% seen once; the top ten hold 0.035% to 0.045%. No antigen has been identified for these receptors. The specimen was naive CD4+ T cells from blood. All receptors derive from a man aged 18 to 29 with type 1 diabetes.

This rearrangement joins TRBV29-1 to TRBJ2-2; tentative D call: TRBD2 (5 bases). The CDR3 covers 13 residues. The V gene's germline CDR1 is SQVTM and CDR2 ANQGSEA. With 4 bases removed from V and 5 bases from J, the gap between germline ends came to 11 bases. The CDR3 nucleotides are TGCAGCGTTGCCGGGCCGGGGACCGGGGAGCTGTTTTTT. Translating it yields CSVAGPGTGELFF.

The chain's CDR3 is CASSHRGTNQPQHF. The CDR3, as DNA: TGTGCCAGCAGCCATCGGGGGACAAATCAGCCCCAGCATTTT. The J gene is TRBJ1-5, the V gene TRBV11-2; D might be TRBD1 (6 bases). The CDR3 sequence is 14 residues long. Germline V lookup: CDR1 SGHAT, CDR2 FQNNGV. Trimming removed 5 bases from V and 4 bases from J, with 12 bases in between. Full variable domain (remainder filled in from reference TRBV11-2 and TRBJ1-5): EAGVAQSPRYKIIEKRQSVAFWCNPISGHATLYWYQQILGQGPKLLIQFQNNGVVDDSQLPKDRFSAERLKGVDSTLKIQPAKLEDSAVYLCASSHRGTNQPQHFGDGTRLSIL.